This T cell receptor beta chain was sequenced during a study of shared clonotypes between healthy human individuals (dated by TCRdb to 2019 to 2021). Concerning the study at large: Three men and two women, aged 18 to 49 years, made up the cohort. Per donor, three plates each were used for CD4 naive and CD4 memory, two for CD8 naive, and one for CD8 memory. To estimate repertoire size and how much clonotypes are shared between individuals, the study performed deep sequencing of blood TCR repertoires from about five healthy adults. Libraries were prepared and TCR repertoires were sequenced by different laboratories using diverse techniques, in order to increase sequencing depth and limit assay-specific biases. Between about 0.85 and 9.5 billion PBMCs per donor were obtained by leukapheresis.

CD8 naive samples consisted of CD45RO-negative cells that were positively selected for CCR7, yielding a CD45RA+CCR7+ population without TemRA cells. The donors were healthy, HIV-negative adults with no recently reported acute infections or vaccinations. Every donor was a Caucasian adult residing in Nashville, Tennessee, USA. Blood was obtained by leukapheresis, after which PBMCs were separated by Ficoll-Histopaque density gradient centrifugation and cryopreserved in liquid nitrogen vapor phase. Purity and quantity of every magnetically sorted T cell population were checked by analytical flow cytometry. Each sorted fraction had its genomic DNA isolated and then quantified by UV absorbance on a Nanodrop 2000c. Summary of the overall study and its limitations: Sampling was restricted to blood, and TCR repertoires in tissue are likely to differ from TCR repertoires in blood. Based on pairwise subsampling, the degree of clonotype sharing among donors was expected to be affected by sequencing depth. Because the study included a small number of donors, the genetic and exposure-history diversity represented was limited. About 5% of naive CD4, 3.5% of naive CD8, 2.3% of memory CD4, and 0.4% of memory CD8 clonotypes were shared across several donors. Compared with non-shared clonotypes, the clonotypes found in all four sorted-subset donors had higher generation probabilities. Incomplete sequencing was indicated by rarefaction of sorted-subset datasets, despite the large sequencing depth. Larger estimated clonotype richness was generally found for naive subsets than for memory subsets.

A word on this clone: The specificity of this receptor is unknown. No base qualities exist here, and no much larger clone lies one base off it.

TCR CDR3 regions were amplified from genomic DNA by multiplex PCR using the deep immunoSEQ assay. For each cell subset, the extracted genomic DNA was distributed evenly across all wells of several immunoSEQ 96-well plates, and each plate served as one replicate. For sorted subsets, each replicate PCR was loaded with 200 ng genomic DNA, equivalent to 25,000 to 35,000 T cell genomes. Purified libraries were measured with a Qubit 3.0 fluorometer, size-checked on a Bioanalyzer 2100, and measured again with the KAPA Library Quantification kit. Each immunoSEQ 96-well plate was sequenced on its own single-read 150-cycle Illumina NextSeq 550 flow cell. Concerning the study's data processing: Because the immunoSEQ output included only junctional sequences and no quality scores, the filtering could not be the same as the filtering used for full-length reads. Sequences were annotated with PyIR, a Python wrapper for IgBLAST v1.9, using IMGT germline references to assign V/J genes and CDR3. Any read was removed if the V/J assignment was weak (E-value above 1e-6), the CDR3 was missing, or the read contained stop codons, out-of-frame junctions, or ambiguous translated residues. V3J clonotypes were defined as sequences sharing the same inferred V gene, J gene, and CDR3 amino acid sequence. Percentage overlap between repertoires was calculated by dividing the number of shared unique clonotypes by the size of the smaller repertoire. RTK rarefaction, the Chao1 estimator, and Recon v2.1 estimates of unobserved clonotypes were used to assess repertoire richness. OLGA was used to compute generation probabilities for all TCRbeta clonotypes that the gDNA method yielded from a few donors. Imported from immuneACCESS, the table was reduced by TCRdb to in-frame sequences with V and J called. These copies leave out some clones; in studies compared against another copy, an unresolved V gene accounts for under half, and the cause of the remainder is not known. V and J calls and clone size are given by that table; D and trimming were obtained from the DNA. This sample comprises about 600,000 clones, around 95% of them detected only once. In total, the top ten clones hold 0.11% of the sample.

Reading from cysteine to phenylalanine, the CDR3 counts 13 amino acids. The only DNA kept is the CDR3, 39 bases in frame from the first base. CDR1 and CDR2, per the germline V gene, are SGHDT and YYEEEE. Deletion took 4 bases off V and 3 bases off J, with a span of 10 bases between the germline ends. Sequencing input: naive CD8+ T cells sorted from blood. The intended sense of this specimen's cell subset or site label: CD45RA+CCR7+. This TCR derives from a woman aged 25 to 45 in good health. The chain is encoded by TRBV5-6 joined to TRBJ1-1; D gene: possibly TRBD1, on 5 matching bases. The CDR3 sequence is CASSPGGDTEAFF. The DNA reads TGTGCCAGCAGCCCCGGGGGGGACACTGAAGCTTTCTTT.